One sample yielded the 24 T cell receptor beta chains listed below, sequenced in a study of T cells after yellow fever vaccination. TCRdb fed the 5' RACE reads into MiXCR, producing one record per CDR3 protein. The data contain around 250,000 distinct CDR3 sequences, roughly 5.6% of them seen just once; the ten biggest clones take up less than 3.5%. The material sequenced was CD4+ T cells sorted from PBMCs, taken on the day of the yellow fever booster vaccination. The receptors come from a man younger than 35 who received the YFV17D yellow fever vaccine.

This clonotype was picked up a small number of times. This chain connects TRBV29-1 to TRBJ1-2; TRBD1 agrees at 7 bases. The CDR3 runs to 12 residues. Per germline, CDR1 SQVTM and CDR2 ANQGSEA. Losses at the gene ends were 3 bases for V and 6 bases for J; bases not matched to a gene: 4. The CDR3 region has the DNA TGCAGCGTTGACAGGGGGGCAAATGGCTACACCTTC. Residues: CSVDRGANGYTF.

Only a few counts were recorded for this clonotype. The V call is TRBV28, the J call TRBJ2-7, with unresolved D. The CDR3 sequence is 11 residues long. Per the germline V gene, CDR1 is MDHEN and CDR2 is SYDVKM. With 6 bases removed from V and 5 bases from J, the gap between germline ends came to 8 bases. This CDR3 reads CASRLYHEQYF. The CDR3 nucleotides read TGTGCCAGCAGACTCTACCACGAGCAGTACTTC.

This clonotype was seen many times. The chain recombines TRBV3-1 with TRBJ2-1; D is ambiguous. Germline CDR1 and CDR2: LGHDT and YNNKEL (reference sequence). This CDR3 contains 13 residues. The V and J ends lost 4 bases and 7 bases respectively, with 11 bases between them. As DNA, the CDR3 is TGTGCCAGCAGCCTCACGGGCTCTAATGAGCAGTTCTTC. Protein product: CASSLTGSNEQFF.

This clonotype was observed a few times. The chain joins TRBV20-1 to TRBJ2-3, with D perhaps TRBD2 (6 bases). Germline CDR1 and CDR2: DFQATT and SNEGSKA (reference sequence). The CDR3 consists of 17 residues. Trimming took 3 bases from V and 2 from J, leaving 21 bases between them. CDR3 in DNA: TGCAGTGCTAGGGCCCTGGGAAGGCAGGGACTCACAGATACGCAGTATTTT. Its translation is CSARALGRQGLTDTQYF.

The V gene is TRBV2, the J gene TRBJ2-3; D is possibly TRBD2 (5 bases). The CDR3 is 14 amino acids. The germline gives CDR1 SNHLY, CDR2 FYNNEI. The V end was cut by 4 bases, the J end by 0 bases, with 8 bases between. The chain's CDR3 is CASSVERSTDTQYF. The DNA of the CDR3 is TGTGCCAGCAGTGTTGAGCGGAGCACAGATACGCAGTATTTT.

The CDR3 sequence is CASSSYTQGVSTEAFF. CDR3 DNA sequence: TGTGCCAGCAGCTCGTATACACAGGGGGTTAGTACTGAAGCTTTCTTT. The chain carries TRBV7-9 and TRBJ1-1; TRBD1 matches at 8 bases. Germline CDR1 and CDR2: SEHNR and FQNEAQ (reference sequence). After removal of 4 bases from V and 5 bases from J, the junction contained 12 bases not matched to a gene. The CDR3 has 16 residues.

This chain uses TRBV20-1 with TRBJ1-1; no firm D call. The length of the CDR3 is 14 residues. Trimming took off 2 bases at V and 4 bases at J, with 14 bases between the two ends. Germline values: CDR1 DFQATT, CDR2 SNEGSKA (reference sequence). The CDR3 sequence is CSARPEIAPTEAFF. The CDR3, as DNA: TGCAGTGCTAGACCGGAAATAGCCCCCACTGAAGCTTTCTTT.

This clonotype appeared many times. The chain is built from TRBV5-1 and TRBJ2-3; D is uncertain. Germline CDR1 and CDR2: SGHRS and YFSETQ. CDR3 length: 13 residues. Trimming stripped 1 base from V and 2 bases from J, with 5 bases between. The CDR3 region has the DNA TGCGCCAGCAGCTTGATCCCCACAGATACGCAGTATTTT. It codes for CASSLIPTDTQYF.

The table lists this clonotype with many counts. The genes are TRBV7-2 and TRBJ2-7; D is unresolved. CDR1 is SGHTA, CDR2 FQGNSA, per germline. The CDR3 is 12 residues long. Between the trimmed V and J ends, which lost 4 bases and 5 bases, there was a span of 9 bases. CDR3: CASSSQRNEQYF. The CDR3 DNA sequence: TGTGCCAGCAGCTCTCAACGAAACGAGCAGTACTTC.

Many counts were recorded for this clonotype. This chain uses TRBV6-2 or TRBV6-3 with TRBJ2-5; D might be TRBD2 (5 bases). V was trimmed by 2 bases and J by 2 bases, leaving 6 bases between them. The CDR3 is 13 residues long. The germline V gene encodes CDR1 MNHEY and CDR2 SVGEGT. The CDR3 reads CASSYGLQETQYF. For the CDR3, the DNA is TGTGCCAGCAGTTACGGACTTCAAGAGACCCAGTACTTC.

The rearrangement uses TRBV5-1 and TRBJ2-2, with D possibly called TRBD1 or TRBD2 (5 bases each). The CDR3 loop spans 16 amino acids. The germline CDR1 and CDR2 sequences are SGHRS and YFSETQ. Between the trimmed V and J ends, which lost 3 bases and 0 bases, there was a span of 12 bases. CDR3 sequence (DNA): TGCGCCAGCAGCTCGTCTGGGGGAACGAACACCGGGGAGCTGTTTTTT. Amino acids: CASSSSGGTNTGELFF.

This clonotype was seen a few times. The genes are TRBV20-1 and TRBJ1-1; no reliable D call. The CDR3 is made up of 14 amino acids. V was clipped by 3 bases and J by 4 bases, with 15 bases between them. CDR1 and CDR2 from the germline V gene are DFQATT and SNEGSKA (reference sequence). The CDR3 nucleotides read TGCAGTGCTAGGGGGAGGGAGACGGGCACTGAAGCTTTCTTT. Translation gives CSARGRETGTEAFF.

The chain combines TRBV5-4 with TRBJ2-3, with 13 bases fitting TRBD2. The junction had 2 bases not matched to a gene; V was cut back by 0 bases and J by 1 base. CDR1 and CDR2 from the germline V gene are SGHNT and YYREEE (reference sequence). This CDR3 has 17 amino acids. The DNA for the CDR3 is TGTGCCAGCAGCTTGGGTGGACTAGCGGGGGGCACAGATACGCAGTATTTT. Encoded protein: CASSLGGLAGGTDTQYF.

V and J are TRBV4-2 and TRBJ1-2; TRBD1 matches 7 bases. Germline loops: CDR1 LGHNA, CDR2 YNFKEQ. The V gene end was trimmed by 4 bases and the J gene end by 1 base; junction bases not matched to a gene: 3. The CDR3 extends over 14 amino acids. The CDR3 DNA sequence: TGTGCCAGCAGCCCCGACAGGGTTAACTATGGCTACACCTTC. Protein: CASSPDRVNYGYTF.

This clonotype showed up many times. The J gene is TRBJ2-3, the V gene TRBV5-1; D might be TRBD2 (6 bases). Between the trimmed V and J ends, which lost 0 bases and 1 base, there was a span of 6 bases. Germline V gene lookup returns CDR1 SGHRS and CDR2 YFSETQ. This CDR3 comprises 14 residues. The CDR3 region has the DNA TGCGCCAGCAGCTTGGGGGAGGGCACAGATACGCAGTATTTT. Translating gives CASSLGEGTDTQYF. Based on the CDR3 plus reference TRBV5-1 and TRBJ2-3, the full variable domain is KAGVTQTPRYLIKTRGQQVTLSCSPISGHRSVSWYQQTPGQGLQFLFEYFSETQRNKGNFPGRFSGRQFSNSRSEMNVSTLELGDSALYLCASSLGEGTDTQYFGPGTRLTVL.

This clonotype was counted only a few times. This chain joins TRBV7-9 and TRBJ2-1; 7 bases map to TRBD1. The CDR3 spans 16 residues. The germline V gene has CDR1 SEHNR and CDR2 FQNEAQ (reference sequence). The ends lost 5 bases at V and 6 bases at J; junction bases unmatched: 13. DNA for the CDR3: TGTGCCAGCAGCCCCCGACAGGGTGGGATGGGCAATGAGCAGTTCTTC. It yields the protein CASSPRQGGMGNEQFF.

The chain links TRBV23-1 to TRBJ2-1; TRBD1 is a possible D gene (6 bases). TRBV23-1 counts as an open reading frame of uncertain function. Trimming removed 4 bases from V and 6 bases from J, with 22 bases in between. The CDR3 has 17 amino acids. DNA for the CDR3: TGCGCCAGCAGTCTGCGAGGGAACGGGACATTTGGCAATGAGCAGTTCTTC. It translates to CASSLRGNGTFGNEQFF.

The table lists this clonotype with a few counts. The chain couples TRBV20-1 to TRBJ2-3; 7 bases are a match to TRBD2. CDR3 size: 15 residues. With V trimmed by 0 bases and J by 4 bases, 7 bases remained unmatched. CDR1 and CDR2 from the germline V gene are DFQATT and SNEGSKA (reference sequence). The CDR3 bases are TGCAGTGCTAGAGATCGGAGCGGGGCAGCAGATACGCAGTATTTT. Its translation: CSARDRSGAADTQYF.

This clonotype was found many times. The rearrangement links TRBV9 to TRBJ1-3; no clear D. The CDR3 is 17 residues long. V lost 0 bases to trimming and J lost 4 bases, with 17 bases between them. Germline assignment: CDR1 SGDLS and CDR2 YYNGEE. CDR3 sequence reads: CASSVDGVTIGGNTIYF. In nucleotides, the CDR3 is TGTGCCAGCAGCGTAGATGGAGTGACTATTGGCGGAAACACCATATATTTT.

V gene TRBV2 combines with J gene TRBJ2-7, with TRBD2 matching 8 bases. With V trimmed by 2 bases and J by 4 bases, 7 bases remained unmatched. This CDR3 is built from 15 residues. In germline, CDR1 is SNHLY, CDR2 FYNNEI. The CDR3 nucleotides are TGTGCCAGCAGTGAATTGGTGGCGGGGGGATACGAGCAGTACTTC. Protein: CASSELVAGGYEQYF.

Only a few counts were recorded for this clonotype. V gene TRBV18 combines with J gene TRBJ2-1; 10 nucleotides align to TRBD2. Trimming took 3 bases from V and 3 from J; bases not matched to a gene: 2. This CDR3 is built from 15 residues. Germline V CDR1 and CDR2: KGHSH, LQKENI. The CDR3 DNA sequence: TGTGCCAGCTCACCCCTAGCGGGGGACTACAATGAGCAGTTCTTC. Translated: CASSPLAGDYNEQFF.

This clonotype was observed a few times. The rearrangement joins TRBV20-1 to TRBJ1-1; TRBD1 agrees at 7 bases. Per the germline V gene, CDR1 is DFQATT and CDR2 is SNEGSKA (reference sequence). J gave up 2 bases and V 6 bases, and 9 bases lay outside the gene matches. The CDR3 loop spans 14 amino acids. As DNA, the CDR3 is TGCAGTGCCGCCCCGGGAGGGGGCAACACTGAAGCTTTCTTT. It yields the protein CSAAPGGGNTEAFF.

This clonotype has at least ten counts. This chain joins TRBV23-1 and TRBJ2-7; D is possibly TRBD1 (6 bases). TRBV23-1 is treated as an ORF (open reading frame) with a function not yet certain. The CDR3 is 16 residues long. Trimming left V 3 bases short and J 1 base short, with 16 bases between. CDR3 in DNA: TGCGCCAGCAGTCACCCAGCACAGGGTCCTTCCTACGAGCAGTACTTC. Its protein product is CASSHPAQGPSYEQYF.

This clonotype appeared a few times. V is TRBV5-1 and J is TRBJ2-1; D unclear. V dropped 1 base and J dropped 3 bases, with 11 bases sitting between them. The CDR3 has 15 amino acids. The germline CDR1 and CDR2 sequences are SGHRS and YFSETQ. The CDR3 spells CASSLNYGNYNEQFF. The CDR3 region has the DNA TGCGCCAGCAGCTTGAATTATGGCAACTACAATGAGCAGTTCTTC.